These T cell receptor beta chains were read from a single sample in a study of blood T cell repertoires in COVID-19. Produced via immunoSEQ multiplex PCR; TCRdb's table is partial and in-frame only. The sample has some 140,000 clones; approximately 77% are singletons. Sequencing was carried out using peripheral blood. The receptors were sampled from an elderly man with acute or convalescent COVID-19. CDR3s include the opening cysteine and the closing phenylalanine or tryptophan.

v_call: TRBV7-9; j_call: TRBJ2-1; cdr3_aa: CASSFKIRLAGGQNEQFF
v_call: TRBV2; j_call: TRBJ1-2; cdr3_aa: CASNRQSYGYTF
v_call: TRBV3-1/TRBV3-2; j_call: TRBJ2-1; cdr3_aa: CASSVQGTSGPYNEQFF
v_call: TRBV6-5; j_call: TRBJ1-1; cdr3_aa: CASSLDTVNTEAFF
v_call: TRBV27; j_call: TRBJ1-5; cdr3_aa: CASSPGTGPKQPQHF
v_call: TRBV3-1/TRBV3-2; j_call: TRBJ2-4; cdr3_aa: CASSPGGGGAGNIQYF
v_call: TRBV29-1; j_call: TRBJ2-7; cdr3_aa: CSAELPSYEQYF
v_call: TRBV7-7; j_call: TRBJ2-5; cdr3_aa: CASSPIGVQETQYF
v_call: TRBV7-9; j_call: TRBJ2-5; cdr3_aa: CASSPGQAIQETQYF
v_call: TRBV12-1; j_call: TRBJ2-1; cdr3_aa: CASSRKRPNPEQFF
v_call: TRBV6-1; j_call: TRBJ1-1; cdr3_aa: CASSEVVRNTEAFF
v_call: TRBV3-1/TRBV3-2; j_call: TRBJ1-2; cdr3_aa: CASSQLQGHGYTF
v_call: TRBV19; j_call: TRBJ2-1; cdr3_aa: CASSLSSYNEQFF
v_call: TRBV9; j_call: TRBJ1-2; cdr3_aa: CASSGRTSSTYGYTF
v_call: TRBV6-8; j_call: TRBJ2-2; cdr3_aa: CATRGALRYTGELFF
v_call: TRBV7-2; j_call: TRBJ1-2; cdr3_aa: CASSLARVDYGYTF
v_call: TRBV4-2; j_call: TRBJ1-3; cdr3_aa: CASSQDRGAGNTIYF
v_call: TRBV18; j_call: TRBJ2-5; cdr3_aa: CASSPLETGGVSVTQYF
v_call: TRBV11-3; j_call: TRBJ1-2; cdr3_aa: CASSQSTGGGYTF
v_call: TRBV28; j_call: TRBJ2-3; cdr3_aa: CASRTGGRGTDTQYF
v_call: TRBV12-3/TRBV12-4; j_call: TRBJ2-1; cdr3_aa: CASSRTSNEQFF
v_call: TRBV14; j_call: TRBJ2-5; cdr3_aa: CASSQRETQYF
v_call: TRBV12-5; j_call: TRBJ2-2; cdr3_aa: CASASTGLANTGELFF
v_call: TRBV7-2; j_call: TRBJ1-3; cdr3_aa: CASSFGQTGNTIYF
v_call: TRBV2; j_call: TRBJ2-4; cdr3_aa: CASGAGGKNIQYF
v_call: TRBV4-1; j_call: TRBJ1-2; cdr3_aa: CASSQVSGLTQGYTF
v_call: TRBV4-3; j_call: TRBJ1-1; cdr3_aa: CASSQDSGVAFF
v_call: TRBV3-1/TRBV3-2; j_call: TRBJ1-4; cdr3_aa: CASSQATTGMFF
v_call: TRBV10-3; j_call: TRBJ1-2; cdr3_aa: CAISGGTGDGYTF
v_call: TRBV7-3; j_call: TRBJ2-1; cdr3_aa: CASSLGTSNEQFF
v_call: TRBV11-2; j_call: TRBJ2-2; cdr3_aa: CASSLALGGTGELFF
v_call: TRBV19; j_call: TRBJ2-5; cdr3_aa: CASSSREETQYF
v_call: TRBV10-3; j_call: TRBJ1-1; cdr3_aa: CAISARRAEAFF
v_call: TRBV5-1; j_call: TRBJ2-5; cdr3_aa: CASSLRAGTGTSETQYF